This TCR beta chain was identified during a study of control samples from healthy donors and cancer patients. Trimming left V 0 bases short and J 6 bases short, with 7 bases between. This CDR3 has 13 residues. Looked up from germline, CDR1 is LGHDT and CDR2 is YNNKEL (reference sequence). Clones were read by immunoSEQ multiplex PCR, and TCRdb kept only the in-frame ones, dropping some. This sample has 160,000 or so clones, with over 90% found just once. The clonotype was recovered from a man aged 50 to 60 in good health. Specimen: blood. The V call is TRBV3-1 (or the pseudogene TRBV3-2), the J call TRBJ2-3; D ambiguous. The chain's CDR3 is CASSQDLKDTQYF. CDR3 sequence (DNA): TGTGCCAGCAGCCAAGATCTCAAGGATACGCAGTATTTT.